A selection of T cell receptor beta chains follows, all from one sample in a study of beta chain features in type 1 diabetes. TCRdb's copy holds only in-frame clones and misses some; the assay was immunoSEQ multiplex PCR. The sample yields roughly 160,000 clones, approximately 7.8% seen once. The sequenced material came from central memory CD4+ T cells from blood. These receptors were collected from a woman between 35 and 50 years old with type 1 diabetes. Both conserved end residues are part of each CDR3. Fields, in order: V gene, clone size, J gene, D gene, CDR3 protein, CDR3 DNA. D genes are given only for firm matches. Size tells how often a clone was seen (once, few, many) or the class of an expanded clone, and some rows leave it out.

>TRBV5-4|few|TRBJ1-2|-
CASSSAGAYGYTF
TGTGCCAGCAGCTCGGCAGGGGCCTATGGCTACACCTTC
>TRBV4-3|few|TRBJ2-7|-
CASSQEGGRRPLSYEQYF
TGCGCCAGCAGCCAAGAGGGAGGAAGACGGCCCCTTTCCTACGAGCAGTACTTC
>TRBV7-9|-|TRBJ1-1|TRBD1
CASRRSQGGSTEAFF
TGTGCCAGCAGGCGTTCACAGGGGGGAAGTACTGAAGCTTTCTTT
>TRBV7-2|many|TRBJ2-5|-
CASTSRGETQYF
TGTGCCAGCACCTCCCGGGGTGAGACCCAGTACTTC
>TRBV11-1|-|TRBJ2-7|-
CASSLLQGSYEQYF
TGTGCCAGCAGCTTGCTACAGGGTTCCTACGAGCAGTACTTC
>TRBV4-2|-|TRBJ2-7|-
CASSQDGGSSEQYF
TGTGCCAGCAGCCAAGATGGTGGTAGTTCGGAGCAGTACTTC
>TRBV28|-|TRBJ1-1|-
CATLIGGNTEAFF
TGTGCCACCCTAATCGGGGGGAACACTGAAGCTTTCTTT
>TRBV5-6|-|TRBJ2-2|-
CASSLGGLLATGELFF
TGTGCCAGCAGCCTGGGGGGCTTACTAGCGACCGGGGAGCTGTTTTTT
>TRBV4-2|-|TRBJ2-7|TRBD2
CASSQELGASGSPLRVYF
TGTGCCAGCAGCCAAGAGTTAGGGGCTAGCGGGAGCCCGCTTCGAGTGTACTTC
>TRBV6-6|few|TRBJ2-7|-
CASAREVAYEQYF
TGTGCCAGCGCAAGGGAGGTGGCCTACGAGCAGTACTTC
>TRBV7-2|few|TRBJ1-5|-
CASSLERQPQHF
TGTGCCAGCAGCTTAGAGAGGCAGCCCCAGCATTTT
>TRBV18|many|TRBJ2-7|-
CASSRQQGSEQYF
TGTGCCAGCTCACGCCAACAGGGTTCCGAGCAGTACTTC
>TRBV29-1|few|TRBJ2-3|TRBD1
CSASVIRTGVSDTQYF
TGCAGCGCATCCGTCATCAGGACAGGGGTGTCAGATACGCAGTATTTT
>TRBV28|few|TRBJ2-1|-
CASSLSAEQFF
TGTGCCAGCAGTTTAAGCGCTGAGCAGTTCTTC
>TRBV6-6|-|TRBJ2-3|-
CASTWGSGTSTDTQYF
TGTGCCAGCACCTGGGGTAGCGGAACTAGCACAGATACGCAGTATTTT
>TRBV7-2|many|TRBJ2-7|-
CASSATGGGTLEQYF
TGTGCCAGCAGCGCCACAGGGGGGGGGACCCTCGAGCAGTACTTC